These T cell receptor beta chains were read from a single sample in a study of T-cell memory formation after mild COVID-19. Each CDR3 protein gets one entry after TCRdb re-called the 5' RACE reads with MiXCR. The sample holds 200,000 to 250,000 distinct CDR3 sequences, around 30% seen once. The sample comprised PBMCs or a T cell subset sorted from them (not recorded which). The origin of the receptors is an adult woman who had mild COVID-19 (a few samples of this study predate the infection). Cell type and time point are not known. Both conserved end residues are part of each CDR3. A D gene is named only where the DNA matches it firmly. A row's size may be missing; if present it is once, few, many or a size class.

abundance: once
d_gene: NA
v_gene: TRBV12-3/TRBV12-4
j_gene: TRBJ1-1
CDR3nt: TGTGCCAGCAGTCCACCGCGTCAGAGGCTCAAAGCTTTCTTT
CDR3aa: CASSPPRQRLKAFF

abundance: NA
d_gene: TRBD2
v_gene: TRBV20-1
j_gene: TRBJ2-5
CDR3nt: TGCAGTGCTTATACTAGCGGGAGAGCAAAGACCCAGTACTTC
CDR3aa: CSAYTSGRAKTQYF

abundance: NA
d_gene: NA
v_gene: TRBV5-1
j_gene: TRBJ2-3
CDR3nt: TGCGCCAGCAGCTTGGCGGATCGAACAGATACGCAGTATTTT
CDR3aa: CASSLADRTDTQYF

abundance: NA
d_gene: TRBD1
v_gene: TRBV5-1
j_gene: TRBJ1-3
CDR3nt: TGCGCCAGCAGCTTGGCCGCCGGACAGGGGACTCCTGGAAACACCATATATTTT
CDR3aa: CASSLAAGQGTPGNTIYF

abundance: NA
d_gene: NA
v_gene: TRBV18
j_gene: TRBJ2-7
CDR3nt: TGTGCCAGCTCACTAGGAGCACAGACCTACGAGCAGTACTTC
CDR3aa: CASSLGAQTYEQYF

abundance: NA
d_gene: NA
v_gene: TRBV9
j_gene: TRBJ1-1
CDR3nt: TGTGCCAGCAGCGTAGATTTTGCGGGTGAAGCTTTCTTT
CDR3aa: CASSVDFAGEAFF

abundance: few
d_gene: TRBD2
v_gene: TRBV5-4
j_gene: TRBJ2-1
CDR3nt: TGTGCCAGCAGCTTGAAGGGACTAGCGGGAGTCGGGATTTACAATGAGCAGTTCTTC
CDR3aa: CASSLKGLAGVGIYNEQFF

abundance: few
d_gene: NA
v_gene: TRBV12-3/TRBV12-4
j_gene: TRBJ1-1
CDR3nt: TGTGCCAGCAGTCGTTCAGTGCCCGCCAGGTGGACTGAAGCTTTCTTT
CDR3aa: CASSRSVPARWTEAFF

abundance: NA
d_gene: NA
v_gene: TRBV11-2
j_gene: TRBJ2-1
CDR3nt: TGTGCCAGCAGCTTAGTTGGGCCCAGGGGGGTTTCCTACAATGAGCAGTTCTTC
CDR3aa: CASSLVGPRGVSYNEQFF

abundance: NA
d_gene: NA
v_gene: TRBV5-4
j_gene: TRBJ1-4
CDR3nt: TGTGCCAGCAGCAAAAAAGAAGAGGTTGAAAAACTGTTTTTT
CDR3aa: CASSKKEEVEKLFF

abundance: few
d_gene: TRBD1
v_gene: TRBV6-2/TRBV6-3
j_gene: TRBJ1-1
CDR3nt: TGTGCCAGCAGTTCTACTGGAGTCGGACAGGTGAACACTGAAGCTTTCTTT
CDR3aa: CASSSTGVGQVNTEAFF

abundance: few
d_gene: NA
v_gene: TRBV29-1
j_gene: TRBJ2-3
CDR3nt: TGCAGCGTTGAAAAGGCCGGGGTAACAGATACGCAGTATTTT
CDR3aa: CSVEKAGVTDTQYF

abundance: few
d_gene: NA
v_gene: TRBV9
j_gene: TRBJ1-2
CDR3nt: TGTGCCAGCAGCCCCCATTTACAGGTCCATGGCTACACCTTC
CDR3aa: CASSPHLQVHGYTF

abundance: NA
d_gene: TRBD1
v_gene: TRBV9
j_gene: TRBJ2-7
CDR3nt: TGTGCCAGCAGCGTAGAAGGGACAGGGCCCTTTGAGCAGTACTTC
CDR3aa: CASSVEGTGPFEQYF

abundance: NA
d_gene: TRBD2
v_gene: TRBV25-1
j_gene: TRBJ2-1
CDR3nt: TGTGCCAGCAGTGACTCACTAGCGGGGAACAATGAGCAGTTCTTC
CDR3aa: CASSDSLAGNNEQFF

abundance: NA
d_gene: NA
v_gene: TRBV24-1
j_gene: TRBJ2-1
CDR3nt: TGTGCCACCAGTGACGCCGCCGGAGCTAGAGGTGAGCAGTTCTTC
CDR3aa: CATSDAAGARGEQFF

abundance: few
d_gene: NA
v_gene: TRBV29-1
j_gene: TRBJ2-3
CDR3nt: TGCAGCGGTATCGGAGCTACAGATACGCAGTATTTT
CDR3aa: CSGIGATDTQYF

abundance: NA
d_gene: TRBD2
v_gene: TRBV6-2/TRBV6-3
j_gene: TRBJ2-1
CDR3nt: TGTGCCAGCAGTTACTCCGTGGTAGCGGGGGCCTCCTACAATGAGCAGTTCTTC
CDR3aa: CASSYSVVAGASYNEQFF

abundance: few
d_gene: TRBD1
v_gene: TRBV20-1
j_gene: TRBJ2-1
CDR3nt: TGCAGTGCCGGACAGGGACAGGGATTGAATGAGCAGTTCTTC
CDR3aa: CSAGQGQGLNEQFF

abundance: NA
d_gene: NA
v_gene: TRBV20-1
j_gene: TRBJ2-1
CDR3nt: TGCAGTGCTATTAGCGCGAGAGAGGGGGTCTACAATGAGCAGTTCTTC
CDR3aa: CSAISAREGVYNEQFF

abundance: few
d_gene: NA
v_gene: TRBV27
j_gene: TRBJ2-2
CDR3nt: TGTGCCAGCAGTGAACAAGACTACTATTCGAACACCGGGGAGCTGTTTTTT
CDR3aa: CASSEQDYYSNTGELFF

abundance: NA
d_gene: NA
v_gene: TRBV12-3/TRBV12-4
j_gene: TRBJ2-1
CDR3nt: TGTGCCAGCAGTGGCTATATCTATGAGCAGTTCTTC
CDR3aa: CASSGYIYEQFF

abundance: NA
d_gene: TRBD2
v_gene: TRBV9
j_gene: TRBJ2-1
CDR3nt: TGTGCCAGCAGCCCTCGGGTAGCGGGGACGAACAATGAGCAGTTCTTC
CDR3aa: CASSPRVAGTNNEQFF

abundance: few
d_gene: NA
v_gene: TRBV7-2
j_gene: TRBJ2-1
CDR3nt: TGTGCCAGCAGCTTAGGCTCAGGGAACAATGAGCAGTTCTTC
CDR3aa: CASSLGSGNNEQFF